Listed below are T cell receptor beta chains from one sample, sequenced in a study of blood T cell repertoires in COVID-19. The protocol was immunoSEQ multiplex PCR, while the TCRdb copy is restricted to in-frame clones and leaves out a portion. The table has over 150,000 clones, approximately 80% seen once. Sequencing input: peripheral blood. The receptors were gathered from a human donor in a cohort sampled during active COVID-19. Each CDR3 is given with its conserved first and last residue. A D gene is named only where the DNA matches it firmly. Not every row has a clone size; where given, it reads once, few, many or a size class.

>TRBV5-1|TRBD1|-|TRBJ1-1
TGCGCCAGCAGCCCCGCGACAGGGAGAGGCACTGAAGCTTTCTTT
CASSPATGRGTEAFF
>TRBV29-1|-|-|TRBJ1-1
TGCAGCGTTTCTGTTTCAAGCCATGAAGCTTTCTTT
CSVSVSSHEAFF
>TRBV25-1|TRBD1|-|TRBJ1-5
TGTGCCAGCAGTGAAGGGACAGGGTGGGGTCAGCCCCAGCATTTT
CASSEGTGWGQPQHF
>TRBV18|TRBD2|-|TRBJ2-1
TGTGCCAGCTCACCAAAAAGCTCTAGCGGGGGCTACAATGAGCAGTTCTTC
CASSPKSSSGGYNEQFF
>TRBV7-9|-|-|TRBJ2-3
TGTGCCAGCAGCTTAGTTCATGTTGCAGATACGCAGTATTTT
CASSLVHVADTQYF
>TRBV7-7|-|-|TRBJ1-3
TGTGCTAGCAGCTTAGCAGGGGCTGGAAACACCATATATTTT
CASSLAGAGNTIYF
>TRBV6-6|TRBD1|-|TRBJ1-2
TGTGCCAGCAGTTACTTTACAGGGGGAGATGGCTACACCTTC
CASSYFTGGDGYTF
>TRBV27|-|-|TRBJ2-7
TGTGCCAGCAGAGGGGCAGGGGTCTTCTACGAGCAGTACTTC
CASRGAGVFYEQYF
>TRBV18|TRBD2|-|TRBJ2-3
TGTGCCAGCTCTAGGGCGGGGGGCACAGATACGCAGTATTTT
CASSRAGGTDTQYF
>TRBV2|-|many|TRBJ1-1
TGTGCCAGCATAGGAGAGAACACTGAAGCTTTCTTT
CASIGENTEAFF
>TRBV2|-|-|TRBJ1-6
TGTGCCAGTCGAAAGGAAGGGTCGGCCGGAGGGCCCCTCCACTTT
CASRKEGSAGGPLHF
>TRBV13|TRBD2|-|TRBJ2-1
TGTGCCAGCAGCGGAGGCGGGACTAGATCCTACAATGAGCAGTTCTTC
CASSGGGTRSYNEQFF
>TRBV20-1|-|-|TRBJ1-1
TGCAGTGCTAGTTTAGCCATGAACACTGAAGCTTTCTTT
CSASLAMNTEAFF